These 29 T cell receptor beta chains share one sample of origin, sequenced in a study of T cell changes during pregnancy in multiple sclerosis. Method: immunoSEQ multiplex PCR; TCRdb's copy keeps in-frame clones and lacks some. Among over 70,000 clones listed, approximately 94% were seen once. The source was peripheral blood, collected in the third trimester of pregnancy. The receptors come from a female donor with multiple sclerosis, enrolled in a pregnancy study.

The V call is TRBV19, the J call TRBJ1-1; 7 bases line up with TRBD1. V dropped 9 bases and J dropped 11; count of bases not matched to a gene: 12. The length of the CDR3 is 12 residues. Germline loops: CDR1 LNHDA, CDR2 SQIVND (reference sequence). In nucleotides, the CDR3 is TGTGCCAGCTCCTCAGGGGGGCGCGAGGCTTTCTTT. Translation: CASSSGGREAFF.

This chain joins TRBV28 and TRBJ2-7, with 9 bases matching TRBD1. The length of the CDR3 is 14 residues. The trim removed 6 bases at V and 2 bases at J, leaving 5 bases unmatched. The germline CDR1 and CDR2 sequences are MDHEN and SYDVKM. The CDR3 protein is CASRGQGPAYEQYF. The CDR3, as DNA: TGTGCCAGCAGGGGACAGGGTCCCGCCTACGAGCAGTACTTC.

This clone was seen once. The chain uses TRBV7-9 and TRBJ1-4, with D tentatively TRBD1 (6 bases). In germline, CDR1 is SEHNR, CDR2 FQNEAQ (reference sequence). The ends were cut back, 5 bases at V and 4 bases at J, with 14 bases in the middle. CDR3 length: 15 residues. The CDR3 loop reads CASSTGQTNNEKLFF. For the CDR3, the DNA is TGTGCCAGCAGCACCGGACAGACCAATAATGAAAAACTGTTTTTT.

The chain combines TRBV30 with TRBJ1-1; D is perhaps TRBD1 (6 bases). The germline gives CDR1 GTSNPN, CDR2 SVGIG (reference sequence). The CDR3 length is 14 residues. V was cut by 5 bases and J by 4 bases, with 17 bases left in between. CDR3 region: CAWAIRGHGTEAFF. DNA for the CDR3: TGTGCCTGGGCGATCAGGGGCCACGGCACTGAAGCTTTCTTT.

The rearrangement joins TRBV7-8 to TRBJ2-7; perhaps TRBD1 as D (7 bases). V was trimmed by 7 bases and J by 3 bases, leaving 22 bases between them. The CDR3 has 16 residues. Germline CDR1 is SGHVS and CDR2 is FQNEAQ. The chain's CDR3 is CASTPLDREESYEQYF. The CDR3 bases are TGTGCCAGCACACCCCTTGACAGGGAGGAGAGCTACGAGCAGTACTTC.

The chain combines TRBV9 with TRBJ1-2, with D tentatively TRBD1 (5 bases). The CDR3 extends over 17 amino acids. The germline V gene encodes CDR1 SGDLS and CDR2 YYNGEE. V lost 0 bases, J lost 4 bases, and 19 bases lay in between. The CDR3 sequence is CASSVARVQGSSYGYTF. In DNA form, the CDR3 reads TGTGCCAGCAGCGTAGCACGGGTCCAGGGATCAAGCTATGGCTACACCTTC.

The chain is built from TRBV7-9 and TRBJ2-2, with TRBD1 matching over 8 bases. Germline loops: CDR1 SEHNR, CDR2 FQNEAQ (reference sequence). Germline trimming cut 2 bases from V and 3 bases from J; bases unmatched to any gene: 11. The CDR3 runs 18 residues. The DNA for the CDR3 is TGTGCCAGCAGCTTACCTCTCGGACAGGGTGGATACACCGGGGAGCTGTTTTTT. Its protein is CASSLPLGQGGYTGELFF. The full variable domain, rest sourced from reference TRBV7-9 and TRBJ2-2, is DTGVSQNPRHKITKRGQNVTFRCDPISEHNRLYWYRQTLGQGPEFLTYFQNEAQLEKSRLLSDRFSAERPKGSFSTLEIQRTEQGDSAMYLCASSLPLGQGGYTGELFFGEGSRLTVL.

This clone showed up just once. This chain uses TRBV27 with TRBJ2-5; D is possibly TRBD2 (5 bases). Germline assignment: CDR1 MNHEY and CDR2 SMNVEV (reference sequence). V shed 2 bases and J shed 9 bases, with 16 bases lying between them. This CDR3 comprises 14 residues. CDR3 DNA sequence: TGTGCCAGCAGTTTAGGCGGCCGGCCGGAGGCCCAGTACTTC. Translating it yields CASSLGGRPEAQYF.

The rearrangement links TRBV4-1 to TRBJ2-1; 12 bases are a match to TRBD2. With V trimmed by 2 bases and J by 6 bases, 14 bases remained unmatched. Germline V gene sequence: CDR1 MGHRA, CDR2 YSYEKL. The CDR3 has 19 residues. CDR3 protein: CASSQMVPEGLAGFNEQFF. DNA of the CDR3: TGCGCCAGCAGCCAAATGGTTCCCGAGGGACTAGCGGGTTTCAATGAGCAGTTCTTC.

This chain links TRBV6-5 with TRBJ2-5, with D perhaps TRBD1 (6 bases). The CDR3 sequence is 15 residues long. The V gene's germline CDR1 is MNHEY and CDR2 SVGAGI. V was shortened by 4 bases and J by 11 bases, with 23 bases between the two germline ends. CDR3 bases: TGTGCCAGCAGTTCGCCAGGGGAGCTAGCCGGGTGGCAGTACTTC. This gives the protein CASSSPGELAGWQYF.

The rearrangement links TRBV5-6 to TRBJ1-1; the D gene is possibly TRBD1 (5 bases). The CDR3 covers 12 residues. Trimming removed 4 bases from V and 3 bases from J, with 7 bases in between. CDR1 is SGHDT, CDR2 YYEEEE, per germline. The DNA for the CDR3 is TGTGCCAGCAGCCGACAGTACACTGAAGCTTTCTTT. Protein product: CASSRQYTEAFF. The complete variable domain, with remaining parts taken from reference TRBV5-6 and TRBJ1-1, reads DAGVTQSPTHLIKTRGQQVTLRCSPKSGHDTVSWYQQALGQGPQFIFQYYEEEERQRGNFPDRFSGHQFPNYSSELNVNALLLGDSALYLCASSRQYTEAFFGQGTRLTVV.

The J gene is TRBJ1-2, the V gene TRBV4-1, with 7 nucleotides matching TRBD1. The germline CDR1 and CDR2 sequences are MGHRA and YSYEKL. This CDR3 spans 14 amino acids. V shed 5 bases, J shed 6 bases, and the junction held 9 bases outside the gene matches. CDR3 DNA sequence: TGCGCCAGCAGCGCAAGGGTGACAGGGCATGGCTACACCTTC. Translating gives CASSARVTGHGYTF.

The CDR3 region is CASGAGGGTGELFF. Here the CDR3 DNA reads TGTGCCAGCGGCGCGGGAGGAGGCACCGGGGAGCTGTTTTTT. The V gene is TRBV9, the J gene TRBJ2-2, with 8 bases identical to TRBD2. Per the germline V gene, CDR1 is SGDLS and CDR2 is YYNGEE. V was pared by 7 bases and J by 4 bases, with 6 bases of the junction left unmatched. This CDR3 has 14 amino acids. Combining the CDR3 with reference TRBV9 and TRBJ2-2 gives the whole variable domain DSGVTQTPKHLITATGQRVTLRCSPRSGDLSVYWYQQSLDQGLQFLIQYYNGEERAKGNILERFSAQQFPDLHSELNLSSLELGDSALYFCASGAGGGTGELFFGEGSRLTVL.

The genes are TRBV6-1 and TRBJ2-2, with a possible D match to TRBD1 (5 bases). The CDR3 is made up of 13 amino acids. Germline CDR1 MNHNS, CDR2 SASEGT. Trimming stripped 5 bases from V and 4 bases from J, with 8 bases between. The CDR3 sequence: CASSPQVTGELFF. The CDR3 nucleotides read TGTGCCAGCAGTCCACAGGTCACCGGGGAGCTGTTTTTT.

The V call is TRBV2, the J call TRBJ2-3; D remains unclear. CDR3 size: 13 residues. V was cut by 6 bases and J by 6 bases, with 13 bases left in between. Germline-derived CDR1 and CDR2 are SNHLY and FYNNEI. CDR3 loop: CASSWALVDTQYF. The CDR3 DNA reads as TGTGCCAGCAGCTGGGCCCTGGTCGATACGCAGTATTTT.

The CDR3 region has the DNA TGTGCCAGCAAAACAGGGAACACCGGGGAGCTGTTTTTT. Translated: CASKTGNTGELFF. This chain uses TRBV9 with TRBJ2-2; TRBD1 might be the D (5 bases). Germline CDR1 SGDLS, CDR2 YYNGEE. This CDR3 has 13 amino acids. Trimming took 6 bases from V and 1 from J, leaving 7 bases between them.

This clone was counted between two and nine times. The CDR3 is CAWAEQGAPNQPQHF. For the CDR3, the DNA is TGTGCCTGGGCCGAACAGGGGGCTCCTAATCAGCCCCAGCATTTT. The chain is built from TRBV30 and TRBJ1-5; 9 bases match TRBD1. V lost 5 bases and J lost 4; bases outside the gene matches: 9. The germline CDR1 and CDR2 sequences are GTSNPN and SVGIG (reference sequence). This CDR3 is 15 amino acids long.

The chain joins TRBV7-8 to TRBJ2-2, with D maybe TRBD2 (6 bases). This CDR3 spans 14 amino acids. Trimming cost V 6 bases and J 4 bases, with 12 bases left between them. Germline V gives CDR1 SGHVS, CDR2 FQNEAQ. The CDR3 DNA reads as TGTGCCAGCAGGTGGCTAGCGAGCACCGGGGAGCTGTTTTTT. Translation gives CASRWLASTGELFF.

The V and J genes are TRBV5-5 and TRBJ2-2, with D unclear. The V gene's germline CDR1 is SGHKS and CDR2 YYEKEE (reference sequence). Deletions cut 2 bases from V and 3 bases from J, with 5 bases between. The CDR3 is 13 amino acids. CDR3 sequence reads: CASSFLYTGELFF. In nucleotides, the CDR3 is TGTGCCAGCAGCTTCCTCTACACCGGGGAGCTGTTTTTT.

The chain is built from TRBV2 and TRBJ1-2, with 9 positions matching TRBD1. The CDR3 length is 11 residues. Germline CDR1 and CDR2: SNHLY and FYNNEI. J gave up 8 bases and V 8 bases, and 3 bases lay outside the gene matches. The CDR3 region is CASRQGGGYTF. The CDR3 coding sequence is TGTGCCAGCCGACAGGGGGGAGGCTACACCTTC.

The CDR3 spells CASILAGDHTGELFF. For the CDR3, the DNA is TGCGCCAGCATCTTAGCGGGAGACCACACCGGGGAGCTGTTTTTT. The chain joins TRBV10-2 to TRBJ2-2; TRBD2 matches 9 bases. The CDR3 runs to 15 residues. The V gene end was trimmed by 7 bases and the J gene end by 3 bases; junction bases not matched to a gene: 6. Germline CDR1 is WSHSY and CDR2 is SAAADI.

The rearrangement uses TRBV15 and TRBJ2-7, with D possibly being TRBD2 (6 bases). Germline-derived CDR1 and CDR2 are LNHNV and YYDKDF (reference sequence). This CDR3 contains 14 residues. V dropped 4 bases and J dropped 0 bases, with 10 bases sitting between them. The CDR3 DNA sequence: TGTGCCACCAGCACCGGGAGTTACTCCTACGAGCAGTACTTC. Its translation is CATSTGSYSYEQYF.

This chain connects TRBV9 to TRBJ2-7, with 8 bases lining up with TRBD2. Germline CDR1 reads SGDLS; CDR2 reads YYNGEE. This CDR3 comprises 14 residues. J gave up 2 bases and V 0 bases, and 1 base lay outside the gene matches. This CDR3 reads CASSVAGGPYEQYF. The CDR3 DNA follows: TGTGCCAGCAGCGTAGCGGGAGGGCCCTACGAGCAGTACTTC.

Here the CDR3 reads CASTSGTFTYNEQFF. CDR3 coding DNA: TGTGCCAGCACCTCCGGGACTTTTACCTACAATGAGCAGTTCTTC. The chain joins TRBV5-6 to TRBJ2-1; the D gene is possibly TRBD2 (6 bases). Germline V gene lookup returns CDR1 SGHDT and CDR2 YYEEEE. Trimming took 6 bases from V and 2 from J, leaving 15 bases between them. There are 15 residues in the CDR3.

This chain uses TRBV5-6 with TRBJ1-1; 8 bases map to TRBD1. Germline V gene lookup returns CDR1 SGHDT and CDR2 YYEEEE. The CDR3 consists of 14 residues. The V gene end was trimmed by 4 bases and the J gene end by 3 bases; junction bases not matched to a gene: 5. The CDR3, as DNA: TGTGCCAGCAGCGATGGGACAGGATACACTGAAGCTTTCTTT. Its protein product is CASSDGTGYTEAFF.

V is TRBV11-2 and J is TRBJ2-1; 12 nucleotides match TRBD2. CDR1 and CDR2 (germline): SGHAT, FQNNGV. The CDR3 has 14 amino acids. J was trimmed by 8 bases and V by 4 bases; bases with no gene match: 3. CDR3 sequence (DNA): TGTGCCAGCAGCTCGACTAGCGGGAGCTATGAGCAGTTCTTC. It yields the protein CASSSTSGSYEQFF.

This sequence joins TRBV15 and TRBJ2-3; 10 nucleotides line up with TRBD2. This CDR3 spans 20 amino acids. The J segment lost 3 bases and the V segment lost 0 bases, leaving 15 bases of the junction unmatched. Looked up from germline, CDR1 is LNHNV and CDR2 is YYDKDF (reference sequence). CDR3 sequence (DNA): TGTGCCACCAGCAGAGATAGAGGGACTAGCGAACAGGGGAGGACAGATACGCAGTATTTT. The encoded protein is CATSRDRGTSEQGRTDTQYF.

This chain joins TRBV27 and TRBJ2-3; D gene ambiguous. Germline-derived CDR1 and CDR2 are MNHEY and SMNVEV (reference sequence). V dropped 2 bases and J dropped 1 base, with 19 bases sitting between them. The CDR3 runs 18 residues. CDR3 sequence: CASSLTVPLGTGTDTQYF. The CDR3 region has the DNA TGTGCCAGCAGTTTAACAGTCCCCCTCGGCACAGGCACAGATACGCAGTATTTT.

This clone has a single count. The V and J genes are TRBV5-8 and TRBJ2-1, with D unresolved. Germline-derived CDR1 and CDR2 are SGHTS and YDEGEE. This CDR3 comprises 12 residues. Trimming removed 8 bases at V and 7 bases at J, with 13 bases between. DNA of the CDR3: TGTGCCAGTGGTAAGGTCAGGAATGAGCAGTTCTTC. Its protein is CASGKVRNEQFF.